This TCR beta chain was documented in a study of shared clonotypes between healthy human individuals. Naive CD8 populations comprised CD45RO-negative cells positively selected for CCR7, excluding terminally differentiated effector memory CD45RA+ cells. The length of the CDR3 is 10 residues. Per the germline V gene, CDR1 is SNHLY and CDR2 is FYNNEI. Assay used: immunoSEQ multiplex PCR; TCRdb lists only in-frame clones, some missing. The sample lists millions of clones; under 95% were seen once. This TCR came from a man younger than 30 in good health. Some clones in this sample may be carry-over from other donors' samples. The rearrangement uses TRBV2 and TRBJ1-1, with unresolved D. Sequencing input: naive CD8+ T cells from PBMCs. The CDR3 bases are TGTTCTGGGGAGAACACTGAAGCTTTCTTT. Protein product: CSGENTEAFF. Complete variable domain (other parts from reference TRBV2 and TRBJ1-1): EPEVTQTPSHQVTQMGQEVILRCVPISNHLYFYWYRQILGQKVEFLVSFYNNEISEKSEIFDDQFSVERPDGSNFTLKIRSTKLEDSAMYFCSGENTEAFFGQGTRLTVV.